What follows is one T cell receptor (beta chain) and its context. The specificity of this receptor is unknown. The input lacks base qualities; no much larger clone sits a single base away. Receptor amplification or capture employed multiplex PCR. Sequencer: Illumina HiSeq 4000. To build TCR beta libraries, CDR3 regions were amplified by Arm-PCR using iRepertoire HTBI primers. Before sequencing, the PCR products went through gel purification. In the paper's pipeline: A total of roughly 67 TRBV and 14 TRBJ segments were identified across samples and were used for gene usage analysis of CDR3 amino acid clonotypes. Filtered high-quality paired reads were merged into contigs using COPE and FqMerger. BLAST was used to align contigs to IMGT TRBV, TRBD and TRBJ reference genes, and CDR3 was defined according to IMGT. Any clonotype with a frequency above 0.1% was counted as a highly expanded clone. Shannon entropy was used to measure repertoire diversity, and the Gini coefficient was used to measure V-J evenness. A clonotype found in more than one individual was treated as public. TCRdb applied fastp at Q25 and MiXCR to the public reads, then kept only in-frame beta chains. Every CDR3 protein is listed once, alongside the most common genes and DNA of its rows. The V and J calls come from TCRdb's annotation, not from the publication. The table for this sample lists more than 450,000 distinct CDR3 sequences; 15% to 20% of them were counted only once. The top ten clonotypes cover about 12% of the sample.

This record belongs to a study of regulatory T cells in long-lasting Graves disease (dated by TCRdb to 2020 to 2023). About the investigation overall: Patients with newly diagnosed Graves' disease had been on antithyroid drugs for under 3 months. A total of roughly 35 samples underwent TCR sequencing: about 13 from persistent and about 20 from newly diagnosed Graves' disease patients. The study was conducted in China and was registered as a clinical trial. This study used TCR sequencing and RNA sequencing of peripheral blood to compare persistent Graves' disease patients against newly diagnosed Graves' disease patients. Points the paper makes about the study in general: Patients with persistent disease shared more public clonotypes (about 2,500) than newly diagnosed patients did (approximately 1,000). Persistent disease showed preferential use of TRBV28, TRBJ1-2 and TRBJ2-5, whereas newly diagnosed disease favored TRBV20-1 and TRBJ2-1. As a limitation, the authors acknowledged that the small sample size may reduce accuracy. Compared with newly diagnosed patients, patients with persistent Graves' disease had lower TCR Shannon entropy and fewer highly expanded clones, which suggests clonal expansion. Only peripheral blood was studied, because thyroid tissue, the primary lesion, was inaccessible. Sequencing and analysis were restricted to the TCR beta chain.

The meaning of the sample's time point label: newly diagnosed GD, antithyroid drugs for less than 3 months. For both TCR sequencing and RNA sequencing, RNA was extracted from PBMCs in TRIzol. The diagnosis of Graves' disease followed American Thyroid Association guidelines. The patients came from an endocrinology department in Xi'an, China. From each patient, about 9 milliliters of peripheral blood was collected into an EDTA anticoagulant tube. Ficoll Paque Plus density gradient separation was used to isolate PBMCs, and no additional T cell sorting was done. An Agilent 2100 Bioanalyzer and agarose gel were used to assess RNA quality, and a NanoDrop 2000 was used to measure RNA concentration. Taken from cysteine to phenylalanine, the CDR3 has 13 residues. Just CDR3 DNA is preserved here, 39 bases in frame from base 1. The germline V gene (reference sequence) gives CDR1 as DFQATT and CDR2 as SNEGSKA. V has 2 bases trimmed and J has 6 bases trimmed; junction bases matching no gene number 4.

The sample also formed part of further work on T cells in Graves' hyperthyroidism and ophthalmopathy. As noted in the second study: Graves' hyperthyroidism was defined as stable when no progression to ophthalmopathy occurred over 18 months of follow-up. Hyperthyroidism patients were aged 18 to 65 years and newly diagnosed, with disease duration of less than 2 months. Patients with uncontrolled infections, other autoimmune diseases, pregnancy or lactation were excluded. Diagnoses relied on clinical symptoms, serum thyroxine and TRAb, thyroid ultrasound and orbital computed tomography. For the first round of RT-PCR on the TCR CDR3, the HTBI primer set was used together with the Qiagen OneStep RT-PCR kit. Most expanded thyroid clonotypes (frequency above 0.001) were also detected in blood, a finding suggesting that blood repertoires may reflect thyroid immune responses. Ophthalmopathy was separated from stable hyperthyroidism by a 13 V-J signature model, with approximately 86% sensitivity and 81% to 82% specificity obtained in cross-validation and 80%/75% obtained in testing. In validation, progression to ophthalmopathy was predicted by the model with around 71% sensitivity and 72% to 85% specificity, a median of about 6 months before onset. To identify TCR V-J signatures that set the groups apart, the researchers used a discovery cohort of more than 95 patients, made up of around 42 with Graves' ophthalmopathy and 57 with stable Graves' hyperthyroidism. Whether ophthalmopathy could be predicted prospectively was tested in an independent validation cohort made up of fewer than 20 hyperthyroidism patients plus 17 patients who later progressed to ophthalmopathy. The approximately 98 discovery patients were randomly divided into training and test sets at a 7:3 ratio. The study also compared thyroid tissue and blood T-cell repertoires from roughly six Graves' hyperthyroidism patients. Once sampling was done, hyperthyroidism patients were given methimazole at a starting dose of 30 mg daily, whereas ophthalmopathy patients were given high-dose intravenous methylprednisolone. A second multiplex PCR round built the libraries, followed by size selection and purification. Sequencing of the libraries was done on an Illumina HiSeq2000 using paired-end 100 bp reads. SOAPnuke was used to process the raw data, removing reads that contained adapters or uncalled bases, had a mean Phred below 15, or lacked an exact match to the constant primer or identifier. High-quality paired reads were merged with COPE v1.2.5, and unique nucleotide sequences were defined as clonotypes. MiTCR v1.1 was used to align clonotypes to the IMGT TRBV, TRBD and TRBJ reference segments. Only V-J combinations with frequency above 0.0001, covering 99.2% of repertoires, were analysed. The TCS score was defined as F50 (clonal expansion) divided by E x V (chaos), with BLOSUM62-based TCRdist calculated between CDR3 peptides within each V-J. Welch's t-statistics and random forest reduced 450 to 600 V-J features to fewer than 15, which were used in a naive Bayes classifier (R e1071). No statistical method was used to set the sample size in advance, and investigators knew the group allocation. The paper reports TCR Vbeta CDR3 sequencing of roughly 140 peripheral blood samples: some 41 ophthalmopathy, fewer than 80 hyperthyroidism and around 17 progressor patients.

The rearrangement joined TRBV20-1 to TRBJ2-1; 7 bases in the middle match TRBD2. The TCR originated in a man aged 35 to 55 with Graves disease. Donor details come from another sample of the same person, matched by shared clones. This material consisted of peripheral blood mononuclear cells (PBMCs), taken at new diagnosis, from a patient treated with antithyroid drugs. The CDR3 here reads CSARLPSGNEQFF. The bases are TGCAGTGCTAGACTACCTAGCGGCAATGAGCAGTTCTTC.